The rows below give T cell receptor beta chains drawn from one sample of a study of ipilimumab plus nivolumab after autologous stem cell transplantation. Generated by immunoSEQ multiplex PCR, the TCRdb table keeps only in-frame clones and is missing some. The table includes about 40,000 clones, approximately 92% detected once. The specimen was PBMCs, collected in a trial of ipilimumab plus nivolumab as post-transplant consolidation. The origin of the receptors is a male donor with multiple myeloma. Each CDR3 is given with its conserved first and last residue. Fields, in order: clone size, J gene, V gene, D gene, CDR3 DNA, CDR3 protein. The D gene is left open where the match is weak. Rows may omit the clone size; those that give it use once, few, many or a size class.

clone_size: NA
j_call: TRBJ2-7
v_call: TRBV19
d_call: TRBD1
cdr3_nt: TGTGCCAGTACCTCCCGGGACAGGCCTTCCTACGAGCAGTACTTC
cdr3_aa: CASTSRDRPSYEQYF

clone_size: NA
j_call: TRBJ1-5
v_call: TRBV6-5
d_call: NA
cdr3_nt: TGTGCCAGCAGTTACCCACCGACAGAAAATCAGCCCCAGCATTTT
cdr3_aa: CASSYPPTENQPQHF

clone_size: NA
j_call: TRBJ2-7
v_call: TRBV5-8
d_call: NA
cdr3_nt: TGTGCCAGCACCTCGGGACTCTCAATCTACGAGCAGTACTTC
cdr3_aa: CASTSGLSIYEQYF

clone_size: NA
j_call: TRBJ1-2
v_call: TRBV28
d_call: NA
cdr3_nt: TGTGCCAGCAGTGGGGCAAGTATGGGAGGCTACACCTTC
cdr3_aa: CASSGASMGGYTF

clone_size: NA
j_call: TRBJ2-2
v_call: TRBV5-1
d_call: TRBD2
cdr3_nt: TGCGCCAGCAGCTTCAGCGGGAGAGGGACCGGGGAGCTGTTTTTT
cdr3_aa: CASSFSGRGTGELFF

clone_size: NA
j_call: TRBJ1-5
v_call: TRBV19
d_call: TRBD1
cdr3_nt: TGTGCCAGTAGTTACCGGGACAGGGGGCTCAATCAGCCCCAGCATTTT
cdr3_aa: CASSYRDRGLNQPQHF

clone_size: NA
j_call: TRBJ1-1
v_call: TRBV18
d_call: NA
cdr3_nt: TGTGCCAGCTCACCACCCCAGGGGAGAGCTTTCTTT
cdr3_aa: CASSPPQGRAFF

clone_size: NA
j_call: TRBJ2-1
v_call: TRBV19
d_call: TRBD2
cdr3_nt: TGTGCCAGTAGTCTACTAGCGGTTAGCTCCTACAATGAGCAGTTCTTC
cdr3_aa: CASSLLAVSSYNEQFF

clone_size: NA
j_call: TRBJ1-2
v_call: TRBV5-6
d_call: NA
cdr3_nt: TGTGCCAGCAGCGAGCCAGGGTACGGCTACACCTTC
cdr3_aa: CASSEPGYGYTF

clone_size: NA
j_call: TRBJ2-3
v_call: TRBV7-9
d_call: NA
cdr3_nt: TGTGCCAGCAGCTTAGGAGGGAATCCCACAGATACGCAGTATTTT
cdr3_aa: CASSLGGNPTDTQYF

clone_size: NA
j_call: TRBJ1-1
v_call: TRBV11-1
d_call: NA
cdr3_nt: TGTGCCAGCAGCCCCCGGGGGGGGCCGAACACTGAAGCTTTCTTT
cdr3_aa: CASSPRGGPNTEAFF

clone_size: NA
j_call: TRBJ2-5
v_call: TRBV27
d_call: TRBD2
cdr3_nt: TGTGCCAGCAGTTTAGGCGCCGGGAGGGAAGAGACCCAGTACTTC
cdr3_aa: CASSLGAGREETQYF

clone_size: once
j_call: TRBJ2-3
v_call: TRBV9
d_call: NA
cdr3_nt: TGTGCCAGCAGCCTGGGGACACACACAGATACGCAGTATTTT
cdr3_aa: CASSLGTHTDTQYF

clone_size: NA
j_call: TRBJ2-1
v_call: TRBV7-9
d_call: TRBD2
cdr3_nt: TGTGCCAGCAGTCCCGTCGGGAGGGCCGTCAATGAGCAGTTCTTC
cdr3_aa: CASSPVGRAVNEQFF